The 29 T cell receptor beta chains below come from one sample, sequenced in a study of shared clonotypes between healthy human individuals. Profiled with immunoSEQ multiplex PCR; TCRdb holds only in-frame clones, not every one. The table shows roughly 2 million clones, with less than 95% occurring only once. Cells designated naive CD8 were CD45RO-negative and were positively selected for CCR7, with terminally differentiated effector memory CD45RA+ cells excluded. Sequenced sample: naive CD8+ T cells sorted from blood. The receptors stem from a man in his late teens or twenties in good health.

The V call is TRBV9, the J call TRBJ2-3, with D possibly called TRBD1 or TRBD2 (6 bases each). V gave up 6 bases and J gave up 2 bases, with 13 bases separating them. CDR1 and CDR2 from the germline V gene are SGDLS and YYNGEE. This CDR3 is built from 14 residues. The CDR3 coding sequence is TGTGCCAGCAATTGGGGGGCCCCCACAGATACGCAGTATTTT. Amino acids: CASNWGAPTDTQYF.

The chain uses TRBV5-6 and TRBJ2-1; weak D call: TRBD2 (5 bases). CDR1 and CDR2 (germline): SGHDT, YYEEEE. This CDR3 region has 15 residues. V was shortened by 1 base and J by 3 bases, with 11 bases between the two germline ends. CDR3 amino acids: CASSLQPAGYNEQFF. The DNA of the CDR3 is TGTGCCAGCAGCTTGCAACCTGCGGGCTACAATGAGCAGTTCTTC.

The V gene is TRBV7-9, the J gene TRBJ1-1, with D possibly TRBD1 on 6 matching bases. The CDR3 consists of 14 residues. Germline CDR1 and CDR2: SEHNR and FQNEAQ (reference sequence). Trimming took 5 bases from V and 7 from J, leaving 17 bases between them. In DNA, the CDR3 is TGTGCCAGCAGCCACCAGTACAGGGAGAATGAAGCTTTCTTT. Its protein is CASSHQYRENEAFF.

This rearrangement joins TRBV2 to TRBJ2-2, with TRBD2 matching 10 bases. Per germline, CDR1 SNHLY and CDR2 FYNNEI. The trim removed 4 bases at V and 6 bases at J, leaving 8 bases unmatched. This CDR3 is 16 amino acids long. The CDR3 coding sequence is TGTGCCAGCAGTGCCCCGGGACTAGCGTACCCCGGGGAGCTGTTTTTT. The encoded protein is CASSAPGLAYPGELFF.

The chain joins TRBV9 to TRBJ2-2; TRBD2 matches 10 bases. This CDR3 spans 16 amino acids. V shed 0 bases and J 6 bases; nucleotides not matched to a gene: 5. Germline assignment: CDR1 SGDLS and CDR2 YYNGEE. The CDR3 loop reads CASSVAAGGRAGELFF. CDR3 coding DNA: TGTGCCAGCAGCGTAGCAGCGGGGGGGCGCGCCGGGGAGCTGTTTTTT.

This chain connects TRBV25-1 to TRBJ2-5; possible D gene TRBD2, 5 bases. V lost 2 bases to trimming and J lost 7 bases, with 5 bases between them. This CDR3 has 11 residues. CDR1 and CDR2 from the germline V gene are MGHDK and SYGVNS. The CDR3: CASSEGRTQYF. The CDR3, as DNA: TGTGCCAGCAGTGAAGGGAGGACCCAGTACTTC.

This clone showed up just once. The rearrangement uses TRBV4-1 and TRBJ2-7; 7 bases agree with TRBD1. The V gene end was trimmed by 3 bases and the J gene end by 4 bases; junction bases not matched to a gene: 9. Germline V gives CDR1 MGHRA, CDR2 YSYEKL. The CDR3 is made up of 15 amino acids. The DNA of the CDR3 is TGCGCCAGCAGCCACCAGGGACAGCAGACGTACGAGCAGTACTTC. Protein: CASSHQGQQTYEQYF.

This clone is a singleton in its sample. V is TRBV4-3 and J is TRBJ2-1; 10 nucleotides line up with TRBD2. Trimming cost V 8 bases and J 7 bases; bases outside gene matches: 8. This CDR3 comprises 14 residues. The V gene's germline CDR1 is LGHNA and CDR2 YSLEER. This CDR3 is CASGRTSGANEQFF. The CDR3 coding sequence is TGCGCCAGCGGTCGGACTAGCGGTGCGAATGAGCAGTTCTTC.

The chain is built from TRBV28 and TRBJ2-1, with 14 positions matching TRBD2. After removal of 6 bases from V and 0 bases from J, the junction contained 7 bases not matched to a gene. From germline, CDR1 is MDHEN and CDR2 SYDVKM. The CDR3 sequence is 18 residues long. CDR3 sequence reads: CASSPGLAGVNSYNEQFF. The CDR3 region has the DNA TGTGCCAGCAGCCCGGGACTAGCGGGAGTCAACTCCTACAATGAGCAGTTCTTC. Based on the CDR3 plus reference TRBV28 and TRBJ2-1, the full variable domain is DVKVTQSSRYLVKRTGEKVFLECVQDMDHENMFWYRQDPGLGLRLIYFSYDVKMKEKGDIPEGYSVSREKKERFSLILESASTNQTSMYLCASSPGLAGVNSYNEQFFGPGTRLTVL.

The chain combines TRBV30 with TRBJ2-7; D not certain. Germline V lookup: CDR1 GTSNPN, CDR2 SVGIG (reference sequence). Trimming removed 5 bases at V and 5 bases at J, with 13 bases between. The length of the CDR3 is 12 residues. The CDR3 loop is CAWAPNMNEQYF. The CDR3 nucleotides read TGTGCCTGGGCTCCGAACATGAACGAGCAGTACTTC. The full variable domain, completed using reference TRBV30 and TRBJ2-7, is SQTIHQWPATLVQPVGSPLSLECTVEGTSNPNLYWYRQAAGRGLQLLFYSVGIGQISSEVPQNLSASRPQDRQFILSSKKLLLSDSGFYLCAWAPNMNEQYFGPGTRLTVT.

The J gene is TRBJ2-1, the V gene TRBV19, with TRBD2 identical over 9 bases. The germline V gene encodes CDR1 LNHDA and CDR2 SQIVND (reference sequence). This CDR3 is 16 amino acids long. J lost 5 bases, V lost 3 bases, and 8 bases had no gene match. The CDR3 region is CASSMGREGRDNEQFF. The CDR3, as DNA: TGTGCCAGTAGTATGGGGCGGGAGGGTAGGGACAATGAGCAGTTCTTC.

The chain has TRBV29-1 and TRBJ2-7; tentative D call: TRBD2 (5 bases). The CDR3 has 13 amino acids. Germline CDR1 is SQVTM and CDR2 is ANQGSEA. Trimming removed 4 bases at V and 3 bases at J, with 13 bases between. CDR3 DNA sequence: TGCAGCGTTGTCTTTCCGGGATTCTACGAGCAGTACTTC. This sequence encodes CSVVFPGFYEQYF.

The rearrangement links TRBV11-2 to TRBJ2-7; the D is unclear. The CDR3 has 16 residues. V was cut by 0 bases and J by 3 bases, with 15 bases left in between. In germline, CDR1 is SGHAT, CDR2 FQNNGV. The DNA of the CDR3 is TGTGCCAGCAGCTTAGAACCGAGCTACGGTTTCTACGAGCAGTACTTC. Protein product: CASSLEPSYGFYEQYF.

The V call is TRBV30, the J call TRBJ1-6, with 7 bases matching TRBD1. After removal of 3 bases from V and 1 base from J, the junction contained 3 bases not matched to a gene. Germline V gene data show CDR1 as GTSNPN and CDR2 as SVGIG (reference sequence). The length of the CDR3 is 15 residues. The chain's CDR3 is CAWSSQGSYNSPLHF. In nucleotides, the CDR3 is TGTGCCTGGAGCTCACAGGGGTCCTATAATTCACCCCTCCACTTT.

The V gene is TRBV7-9, the J gene TRBJ2-5, with 10 bases aligning to TRBD2. Germline loops: CDR1 SEHNR, CDR2 FQNEAQ (reference sequence). The CDR3 runs 16 residues. The V and J ends lost 5 bases and 2 bases, in that order; junction bases with no gene match: 8. The CDR3, as DNA: TGTGCCAGCAGCCTTCGGGTAGCGGGGGGACAAGAGACCCAGTACTTC. It codes for CASSLRVAGGQETQYF.

This clone was seen just once. This rearrangement joins TRBV7-2 to TRBJ2-7; the D is unclear. Germline V gene data show CDR1 as SGHTA and CDR2 as FQGNSA. The V gene lost 5 bases and the J gene lost 6 bases, with 14 bases spanning the gap. The CDR3 is 13 residues long. This CDR3 is CASSVPPFLEQYF. The CDR3, as DNA: TGTGCCAGCAGCGTACCACCCTTCCTCGAGCAGTACTTC.

The V gene is TRBV2, the J gene TRBJ2-5, with D perhaps matching TRBD2 (7 bases). This CDR3 region has 18 residues. Deletions cut 3 bases from V and 5 bases from J, with 25 bases between. CDR1 and CDR2 (germline): SNHLY, FYNNEI. CDR3 nucleotide sequence: TGTGCCAGCAGTGATGGTGGGGGGGCCCATGATATTGGGGAGACCCAGTACTTC. Residues: CASSDGGGAHDIGETQYF. Full variable domain (missing parts from reference TRBV2 and TRBJ2-5): EPEVTQTPSHQVTQMGQEVILRCVPISNHLYFYWYRQILGQKVEFLVSFYNNEISEKSEIFDDQFSVERPDGSNFTLKIRSTKLEDSAMYFCASSDGGGAHDIGETQYFGPGTRLLVL.

The CDR3 bases are TGTGCCACCAGCAGAGTGGGCAGGGAGGGTGGCTACACCTTC. This sequence encodes CATSRVGREGGYTF. V is TRBV15 and J is TRBJ1-2, with D possibly TRBD1 on 5 matching bases. Looked up from germline, CDR1 is LNHNV and CDR2 is YYDKDF (reference sequence). This CDR3 comprises 14 residues. Trimming removed 1 base at V and 7 bases at J, with 13 bases between.

This rearrangement joins TRBV27 to TRBJ2-1; 10 bases are a match to TRBD1. This CDR3 is built from 17 residues. CDR1 MNHEY and CDR2 SMNVEV come from the germline V gene (reference sequence). The junction had 16 bases not matched to a gene; V was cut back by 11 bases and J by 3 bases. CDR3 sequence reads: CACRQGAWTSSYNEQFF. For the CDR3, the DNA is TGTGCCTGCCGACAGGGGGCCTGGACTAGCAGCTACAATGAGCAGTTCTTC.

The J gene is TRBJ2-7, the V gene TRBV7-9; TRBD1 agrees at 7 bases. Germline CDR1 and CDR2: SEHNR and FQNEAQ (reference sequence). The CDR3 runs to 15 residues. The V gene end was trimmed by 6 bases and the J gene end by 5 bases; junction bases not matched to a gene: 13. In DNA, the CDR3 is TGTGCCAGCAGTAGTGACGGGACAGAATTCCACGAGCAGTACTTC. It codes for CASSSDGTEFHEQYF.

The CDR3 bases are TGTGCCAGCAGCTTCGGACTAGACCAGTTCTTC. This gives the protein CASSFGLDQFF. The rearrangement links TRBV7-2 to TRBJ2-1; 7 bases are shared with TRBD2. V lost 3 bases, J lost 13 bases, and 3 bases stayed unmatched. CDR1 SGHTA and CDR2 FQGNSA come from the germline V gene. The CDR3 has 11 residues.

The sample holds a few counts of this clone. This specimen includes other DNA sequences encoding the same CDR3. The V and J genes are TRBV7-9 and TRBJ2-3; D remains ambiguous. The CDR3 is made up of 12 amino acids. V lost 3 bases, J lost 1 base, and 2 bases lay in between. Per germline, CDR1 SEHNR and CDR2 FQNEAQ (reference sequence). The CDR3 loop reads CASSFGTDTQYF. CDR3 DNA sequence: TGTGCCAGCAGCTTCGGCACAGATACGCAGTATTTT.

The chain employs TRBV9 and TRBJ2-1; TRBD2 might be the D (6 bases). V gave up 3 bases and J gave up 8 bases, with 15 bases separating them. CDR1 is SGDLS and CDR2 is YYNGEE in the germline V gene. This CDR3 has 14 residues. CDR3 protein: CASSEGSTRDEQFF. The CDR3 nucleotides read TGTGCCAGCAGCGAGGGGTCGACTAGGGATGAGCAGTTCTTC.

The chain is built from TRBV6-8 and TRBJ2-7; 13 nucleotides agree with TRBD2. Germline CDR1 is MNHGY and CDR2 is SAAAGT. The V segment lost 7 bases and the J segment 2 bases; nucleotides outside the gene matches: 5. The CDR3 consists of 15 residues. CDR3: CASTLLAGGPYEQYF. The DNA of the CDR3 is TGTGCCAGCACGCTACTAGCGGGAGGGCCCTACGAGCAGTACTTC.

The gene calls are TRBV5-1 and TRBJ2-3; 7 bases are a match to TRBD2. Germline assignment: CDR1 SGHRS and CDR2 YFSETQ. With 3 bases clipped from V and 2 bases from J, the junction kept 6 bases outside the gene matches. The CDR3 spans 15 residues. CDR3: CASSSPGLPTDTQYF. Here the CDR3 DNA reads TGCGCCAGCAGCTCACCGGGACTACCCACAGATACGCAGTATTTT.

Of note for this clone: The sample holds other DNA sequences that translate to the same CDR3. The chain employs TRBV19 and TRBJ2-1; 8 positions match TRBD2. CDR1 and CDR2 from the germline V gene are LNHDA and SQIVND (reference sequence). This CDR3 spans 15 amino acids. J lost 1 base, V lost 1 base, and 0 bases had no gene match. In DNA, the CDR3 is TGTGCCAGTAGTATAGCGGGAGGGTCCTACAATGAGCAGTTCTTC. It yields the protein CASSIAGGSYNEQFF.

This chain connects TRBV5-4 to TRBJ2-1, with 9 bases matching TRBD2. The germline V gene encodes CDR1 SGHNT and CDR2 YYREEE (reference sequence). With 2 bases clipped from V and 8 bases from J, the junction kept 5 bases outside the gene matches. This CDR3 region has 14 residues. The CDR3 sequence: CASSFRGGADEQFF. The CDR3 DNA sequence: TGTGCCAGCAGCTTCCGCGGGGGGGCGGATGAGCAGTTCTTC.

The rearrangement links TRBV14 to TRBJ2-5; weak D call: TRBD1 (6 bases). V was pared by 0 bases and J by 3 bases, with 11 bases between. The CDR3 covers 15 residues. Germline lookup yields CDR1 SGHDN and CDR2 FVKESK. The CDR3 DNA reads as TGTGCCAGCAGCCAAGAGACACAGGGCGAAGAGACCCAGTACTTC. Protein product: CASSQETQGEETQYF.

The chain carries TRBV28 and TRBJ2-2; 7 bases match TRBD1. CDR1 MDHEN and CDR2 SYDVKM come from the germline V gene. The J segment lost 7 bases and the V segment lost 4 bases, leaving 9 bases of the junction unmatched. The CDR3 loop spans 15 amino acids. The CDR3 spells CASSSPSGQYGELFF. The CDR3 bases are TGTGCCAGCAGTTCGCCATCGGGACAGTACGGGGAGCTGTTTTTT.